The next 14 T cell receptor beta chains were all read from a single sample in a study of beta chain features in type 1 diabetes. These TCRs' antigens remain unknown. General study points: Moderate yet significant TCRB CDR3 shortening was seen in Type 1 diabetes patients in all four CD4+ subsets.

The isolated RNA, all of it, was reverse transcribed, so expressed TCRB transcripts were what got sequenced. Clones were sequenced by immunoSEQ multiplex PCR, and TCRdb holds only the in-frame ones, with some missing. The sample consists of 500,000 to 850,000 clones, about 14% of them appearing once. Input material: naive CD4+ T cells from blood. The receptors shown here come from a man younger than 30 with type 1 diabetes.

This chain links TRBV9 with TRBJ2-1; 7 nucleotides align to TRBD1. This CDR3 contains 15 residues. Germline V gene sequence: CDR1 SGDLS, CDR2 YYNGEE. Unmatched junction bases numbered 9, after V lost 4 bases and J lost 5 bases. This CDR3 reads CASSPRTGPDNEQFF. CDR3 bases: TGTGCCAGCAGCCCACGGACAGGTCCTGACAATGAGCAGTTCTTC.

As to this clone: Additional DNA sequences in this sample encode the identical CDR3. The chain couples TRBV29-1 to TRBJ2-6; no clear D gene. This CDR3 spans 12 amino acids. V lost 4 bases and J lost 1, with 2 bases in between. CDR1 and CDR2 from the germline V gene are SQVTM and ANQGSEA. The CDR3 sequence is CSVGSGANVLTF. The CDR3 DNA is TGCAGCGTTGGGTCTGGGGCCAACGTCCTGACTTTC.

This clone showed up just a few times. The CDR3 DNA is TGTGCCAGCAGCATCAGCCTACTAGCGGGGAACACCGGGGAGCTGTTTTTT. It codes for CASSISLLAGNTGELFF. V and J are TRBV9 and TRBJ2-2, with 9 positions matching TRBD2. Germline CDR1 and CDR2: SGDLS and YYNGEE. V shed 4 bases, J shed 1 base, and the junction held 8 bases outside the gene matches. The CDR3 runs to 17 residues.

The rearrangement uses TRBV15 and TRBJ1-5; D remains unclear. The germline V gene has CDR1 LNHNV and CDR2 YYDKDF (reference sequence). V lost 0 bases, J lost 7 bases, and 10 bases lay in between. The CDR3 extends over 14 amino acids. The CDR3 DNA follows: TGTGCCACCAGCAGAGATTTCGGTAGGCAGCCCCAGCATTTT. It encodes CATSRDFGRQPQHF.

This clone came up a few times. The chain employs TRBV9 and TRBJ2-3, with D perhaps matching TRBD2 (6 bases). Germline V lookup: CDR1 SGDLS, CDR2 YYNGEE. The CDR3 is 15 residues long. Trimming pared 7 bases from V and 0 bases from J, leaving 15 bases between. The DNA of the CDR3 is TGTGCCAGCGGTTCCAGCGGGTTTAGCACAGATACGCAGTATTTT. It is translated as CASGSSGFSTDTQYF.

In this sample, this clone turned up a few times. V gene TRBV30 combines with J gene TRBJ2-3; no clear D gene. V shed 2 bases and J shed 6 bases, with 6 bases lying between them. In germline, CDR1 is GTSNPN, CDR2 SVGIG (reference sequence). CDR3 size: 11 residues. CDR3: CAWSPIDTQYF. The CDR3 DNA is TGTGCCTGGAGTCCAATCGATACGCAGTATTTT.

This chain joins TRBV12-5 and TRBJ1-2, with D hard to call. V was shortened by 0 bases and J by 7 bases, with 6 bases between the two germline ends. CDR3 length: 12 residues. Germline V gives CDR1 LGHNT, CDR2 FRNRAP. Here the CDR3 reads CASGLVNGGYTF. As DNA, the CDR3 is TGTGCTAGTGGTTTGGTGAACGGTGGCTACACCTTC.

The genes are TRBV28 and TRBJ2-7; 14 bases fit TRBD2. Germline V gene data show CDR1 as MDHEN and CDR2 as SYDVKM. V trimming: 7 bases; J trimming: 2 bases; junction bases outside the gene matches: 4. This CDR3 spans 15 amino acids. The CDR3 spells CASTLTSGRAYEQYF. The CDR3 coding sequence is TGTGCCAGCACCTTGACTAGCGGGAGGGCCTACGAGCAGTACTTC.

The J gene is TRBJ1-2, the V gene TRBV28; D ambiguous. The germline V gene has CDR1 MDHEN and CDR2 SYDVKM. The ends were cut back, 4 bases at V and 4 bases at J, with 10 bases in the middle. The CDR3 consists of 13 residues. The DNA for the CDR3 is TGTGCCAGCAGTTCATTAAACAGCTATGGCTACACCTTC. It codes for CASSSLNSYGYTF.

This clone has only a few counts. The chain couples TRBV21-1 to TRBJ2-1; the table's D call of TRBD1 was not tested on the DNA. TRBV21-1 is flagged as a pseudogene. The CDR3 is made up of 14 amino acids. The CDR3 region has the DNA TGTGCCAGCAGCAACAGGGCCTGCGACAATGAGCAGTTCTTC. This codes for CASSNRACDNEQFF.

This clone was seen many times. The rearrangement uses TRBV25-1 and TRBJ1-2; D gene ambiguous. CDR3 size: 13 residues. The germline V gene encodes CDR1 MGHDK and CDR2 SYGVNS. Between the trimmed V and J ends, which lost 4 bases and 4 bases, there was a span of 10 bases. CDR3 region: CASSAGSSYGYTF. DNA for the CDR3: TGTGCCAGCAGTGCCGGGTCGAGCTATGGCTACACCTTC.

This clone was seen a handful of times. The chain links TRBV7-2 to TRBJ2-3; D remains ambiguous. Between the trimmed V and J ends, which lost 5 bases and 1 base, there was a span of 10 bases. Per the germline V gene, CDR1 is SGHTA and CDR2 is FQGNSA. The CDR3 sequence is 14 residues long. The CDR3: CASSPERGTDTQYF. In nucleotides, the CDR3 is TGTGCCAGCAGCCCCGAGCGCGGCACAGATACGCAGTATTTT.

This chain links TRBV14 with TRBJ2-3, with 9 bases fitting TRBD2. This CDR3 comprises 16 residues. J lost 1 base, V lost 1 base, and 3 bases had no gene match. The germline V gene encodes CDR1 SGHDN and CDR2 FVKESK. This chain's CDR3 is CASSQGRLAGTDTQYF. The CDR3 DNA sequence: TGTGCCAGCAGCCAAGGCCGACTAGCGGGCACAGATACGCAGTATTTT. Filled out from reference TRBV14 and TRBJ2-3, the complete variable domain reads EAGVTQFPSHSVIEKGQTVTLRCDPISGHDNLYWYRRVMGKEIKFLLHFVKESKQDESGMPNNRFLAERTGGTYSTLKVQPAELEDSGVYFCASSQGRLAGTDTQYFGPGTRLTVL.

There are a few counts of this clone. The rearrangement uses TRBV2 and TRBJ2-7; the D call may be TRBD1 or TRBD2 (5 bases each). The CDR3 extends over 13 amino acids. Germline CDR1 reads SNHLY; CDR2 reads FYNNEI. Trimming stripped 11 bases from V and 2 bases from J, with 16 bases between. The CDR3 nucleotides read TGTGCCGCTAGGGGCGAGGGAACCTACGAGCAGTACTTC. Its protein is CAARGEGTYEQYF.